The next 18 T cell receptor beta chains were all read from a single sample in a study of blood T cell repertoires in COVID-19. The data were produced by immunoSEQ multiplex PCR, yet TCRdb's version contains in-frame clones alone and is incomplete. This sample has over 200,000 clones, with roughly 87% found just once. Sequencing was carried out using peripheral blood. These receptors all stem from a man in his forties with active or convalescent COVID-19.

This sequence joins TRBV27 and TRBJ2-1; 12 positions match TRBD2. After removal of 5 bases from V and 5 bases from J, the junction contained 4 bases not matched to a gene. From germline, CDR1 is MNHEY and CDR2 SMNVEV (reference sequence). The CDR3 consists of 15 residues. The chain's CDR3 is CASSTTSGGNNEQFF. The CDR3 DNA sequence: TGTGCCAGCAGTACTACTAGCGGGGGGAACAATGAGCAGTTCTTC.

This clone came up once. This chain connects TRBV3-1 (or the pseudogene TRBV3-2) to TRBJ2-5; TRBD2 matches at 13 bases. V lost 5 bases, J lost 4 bases, and 7 bases stayed unmatched. The CDR3 is 16 amino acids. Germline V gene data show CDR1 as LGHDT and CDR2 as YNNKEL (reference sequence). CDR3 protein: CASSYRTSGSTETQYF. CDR3 DNA: TGTGCCAGCAGCTACAGGACTAGCGGGAGTACAGAGACCCAGTACTTC.

This clone has a handful of counts. The chain recombines TRBV4-1 with TRBJ2-6, with 9 bases aligning to TRBD1. V gave up 1 base and J gave up 0 bases; unmatched junction bases: 10. Germline lookup yields CDR1 MGHRA and CDR2 YSYEKL. The CDR3 is 20 amino acids. In nucleotides, the CDR3 is TGCGCCAGCAGCCAAGTGAGAATAGGGACAGGGCCCTCTGGGGCCAACGTCCTGACTTTC. It specifies CASSQVRIGTGPSGANVLTF.

The rearrangement links TRBV28 to TRBJ2-2; 9 nucleotides match TRBD1. The CDR3 runs 14 residues. CDR1 is MDHEN, CDR2 SYDVKM, per germline. With 5 bases clipped from V and 3 bases from J, the junction kept 1 base outside the gene matches. CDR3 protein: CASSRQGDTGELFF. CDR3 nucleotides: TGTGCCAGCAGTAGACAGGGGGACACCGGGGAGCTGTTTTTT.

The chain couples TRBV29-1 to TRBJ1-1; weak D call: TRBD1 (5 bases). This CDR3 spans 13 amino acids. The germline V gene has CDR1 SQVTM and CDR2 ANQGSEA. Trimming took off 8 bases at V and 1 base at J, with 14 bases between the two ends. The CDR3 here is CSTKGIGNTEAFF. CDR3 nucleotide sequence: TGCAGCACCAAGGGGATAGGGAACACTGAAGCTTTCTTT.

The chain joins TRBV5-4 to TRBJ2-7, with 13 bases matching TRBD2. Germline CDR1 reads SGHNT; CDR2 reads YYREEE (reference sequence). Losses at the gene ends were 4 bases for V and 0 bases for J; bases not matched to a gene: 7. This CDR3 is built from 17 residues. CDR3 residues: CASSAGTSGVSSYEQYF. Written as DNA, the CDR3 is TGTGCCAGCAGCGCCGGGACTAGCGGGGTTAGCTCCTACGAGCAGTACTTC.

The chain's CDR3 is CASSTHLDTTEAFF. DNA of the CDR3: TGTGCCAGCAGTACGCACCTGGACACGACTGAAGCTTTCTTT. The chain combines TRBV6-5 with TRBJ1-1; TRBD1 might be the D (5 bases). In germline, CDR1 is MNHEY, CDR2 SVGAGI. The CDR3 length is 14 residues. Trimming left V 5 bases short and J 5 bases short, with 15 bases between.

This chain joins TRBV7-3 and TRBJ2-5; the match to TRBD1 covers 7 bases. Trimming removed 4 bases from V and 2 bases from J; junction bases left unmatched: 7. The CDR3 has 15 amino acids. Germline CDR1 SGHTA, CDR2 FQGTGA. Written as DNA, the CDR3 is TGTGCCAGCAGCTACCGACAGGGACGGCAAGAGACCCAGTACTTC. Translated: CASSYRQGRQETQYF.

A few counts support this clone. CDR3 region: CASSPGQRHQPQHF. The CDR3 nucleotides are TGTGCCAGCAGTCCGGGACAGCGACATCAGCCCCAGCATTTT. The rearrangement links TRBV6-5 to TRBJ1-5; 7 positions agree with TRBD1. V lost 5 bases and J lost 5; bases outside the gene matches: 6. CDR1 MNHEY and CDR2 SVGAGI come from the germline V gene. CDR3 length: 14 amino acids.

The V and J genes are TRBV6-4 and TRBJ1-6, with a weak D call TRBD1 (5 bases). V lost 7 bases and J 5 bases, leaving 27 bases between the germline ends. The CDR3 spans 19 residues. CDR1 is MRHNA and CDR2 is SNTAGT in the germline V gene. DNA of the CDR3: TGTGCCAGCAACTACCCCCTCAGGGCCGCGACCCTCGATAATTCACCCCTCCACTTT. Residues: CASNYPLRAATLDNSPLHF.

This chain joins TRBV5-1 and TRBJ1-6; D is unresolved. Germline CDR1 SGHRS, CDR2 YFSETQ. V was shortened by 2 bases and J by 6 bases, with 9 bases between the two germline ends. The CDR3 runs 14 residues. CDR3 DNA: TGCGCCAGCAGCTTCGGGGATCGTAATTCACCCCTCCACTTT. Translated: CASSFGDRNSPLHF.

To note about this clone: At one of its ends the junction is not consistent with the germline gene, which may arise from a read error. The rearrangement uses TRBV18 and TRBJ2-1; 13 bases line up with TRBD2. CDR1 and CDR2 (germline): KGHSH, LQKENI. The CDR3 runs to 16 residues. The CDR3 spells CASSPGTSGTYNGQFF. In DNA, the CDR3 is TGTGCCAGCTCACCAGGGACTAGCGGGACTTACAATGGGCAGTTCTTC. Combining the CDR3 with reference TRBV18 and TRBJ2-1 gives the whole variable domain NAGVMQNPRHLVRRRGQEARLRCSPMKGHSHVYWYRQLPEEGLKFMVYLQKENIIDESGMPKERFSAEFPKEGPSILRIQQVVRGDSAAYFCASSPGTSGTYNGQFFGPGTRLTVL.

This clone was detected only once. The chain joins TRBV19 to TRBJ2-3; 8 bases match TRBD1. Unmatched junction bases numbered 7, after V lost 10 bases and J lost 4 bases. Germline V gene data show CDR1 as LNHDA and CDR2 as SQIVND (reference sequence). The CDR3 contains 13 residues. The CDR3 nucleotides are TGTGCCACTAGGACAGGGAGAGCAGATACGCAGTATTTT. Translating it yields CATRTGRADTQYF.

The chain joins TRBV4-2 to TRBJ1-6; 9 nucleotides line up with TRBD1. This CDR3 comprises 15 residues. CDR1 and CDR2 from the germline V gene are LGHNA and YNFKEQ. J gave up 11 bases and V 3 bases, and 8 bases lay outside the gene matches. The CDR3 reads CASSQTYRGHAPLHF. CDR3 nucleotides: TGTGCCAGCAGCCAGACCTACAGGGGGCATGCACCCCTCCACTTT.

J is TRBJ2-7 and V is TRBV7-6; a possible D gene is TRBD2 (6 bases). Deletions cut 0 bases from V and 2 bases from J, with 8 bases between. This CDR3 comprises 14 residues. Germline CDR1 reads SGHVS; CDR2 reads FNYEAQ. CDR3 coding DNA: TGTGCCAGCAGCTTAGCGCGGGGTGCCTACGAGCAGTACTTC. Protein product: CASSLARGAYEQYF.

The J gene is TRBJ2-7, the V gene TRBV6-1; 8 bases fit TRBD1. V was pared by 0 bases and J by 4 bases, with 8 bases of the junction left unmatched. Per the germline V gene, CDR1 is MNHNS and CDR2 is SASEGT. The CDR3 is 16 amino acids. CDR3 sequence: CASSEAPTGGGYEQYF. CDR3 DNA sequence: TGTGCCAGCAGTGAAGCACCAACAGGGGGTGGTTACGAGCAGTACTTC.

The rearrangement joins TRBV11-1 to TRBJ2-1; no reliable D call. Germline CDR1 is SGHAT and CDR2 is FQDESV (reference sequence). CDR3 size: 14 residues. The ends were cut back, 1 base at V and 6 bases at J, with 10 bases in the middle. CDR3 sequence reads: CASSLVLSPNEQFF. Here the CDR3 DNA reads TGTGCCAGCAGCTTAGTCCTTAGCCCCAATGAGCAGTTCTTC.

CDR3 nucleotides: TGTGCCAGCAGGCGGGCAGCCGGAAACACCATATATTTT. Translation gives CASRRAAGNTIYF. The V and J genes are TRBV2 and TRBJ1-3; D is undetermined. There are 13 residues in the CDR3. Germline V gene data show CDR1 as SNHLY and CDR2 as FYNNEI. V lost 6 bases, J lost 4 bases, and 10 bases lay in between.